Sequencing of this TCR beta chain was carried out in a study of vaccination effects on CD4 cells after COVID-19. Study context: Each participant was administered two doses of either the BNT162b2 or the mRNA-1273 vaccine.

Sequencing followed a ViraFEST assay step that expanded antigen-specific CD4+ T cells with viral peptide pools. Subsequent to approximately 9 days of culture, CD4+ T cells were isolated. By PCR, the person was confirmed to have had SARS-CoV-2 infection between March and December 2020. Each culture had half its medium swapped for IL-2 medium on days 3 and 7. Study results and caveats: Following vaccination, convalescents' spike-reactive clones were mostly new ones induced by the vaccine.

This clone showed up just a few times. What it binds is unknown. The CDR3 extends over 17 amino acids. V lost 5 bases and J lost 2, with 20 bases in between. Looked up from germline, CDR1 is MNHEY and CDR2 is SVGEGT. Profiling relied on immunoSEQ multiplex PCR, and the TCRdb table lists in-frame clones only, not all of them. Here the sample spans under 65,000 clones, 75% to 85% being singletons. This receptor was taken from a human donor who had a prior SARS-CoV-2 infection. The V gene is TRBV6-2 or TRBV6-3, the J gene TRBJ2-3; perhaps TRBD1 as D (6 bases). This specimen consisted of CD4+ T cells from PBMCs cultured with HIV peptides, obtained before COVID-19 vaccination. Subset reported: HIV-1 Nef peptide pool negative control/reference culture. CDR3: CASSTGHAGGNTDTQYF. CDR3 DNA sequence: TGTGCCAGCAGTACGGGACACGCCGGTGGTAACACAGATACGCAGTATTTT.